The clone carrying this T cell receptor beta chain was counted ten times or more. The antigen remains undetermined. This record belongs to a study of T cells in Graves' hyperthyroidism and ophthalmopathy. Study observations and caveats: Model predictions of ophthalmopathy came a median approximately seven months before onset.

The investigators amplified TCR beta CDR3 regions from RNA transcripts. TCR CDR3 underwent first-round RT-PCR with the HTBI primer set. In TCRdb, the multiplex PCR reads were re-called with MiXCR into one record per CDR3 protein. Of hundreds of thousands of distinct CDR3 sequences in the sample, 15% to 20% were seen once. There are 14 residues in the CDR3. Looked up from germline, CDR1 is KGHSH and CDR2 is LQKENI. Trimming at V came to 6 bases and at J to 2 bases, leaving 2 bases not matched to a gene. V gene TRBV18 combines with J gene TRBJ2-3; 10 bases map to TRBD1. Sequenced input: blood. The clonotype originates from a man aged 45-65 years with Graves' ophthalmopathy. CDR3 residues: CASSGTGVTDTQYF. CDR3 nucleotide sequence: TGTGCCAGCTCCGGGACAGGGGTCACAGATACGCAGTATTTT.